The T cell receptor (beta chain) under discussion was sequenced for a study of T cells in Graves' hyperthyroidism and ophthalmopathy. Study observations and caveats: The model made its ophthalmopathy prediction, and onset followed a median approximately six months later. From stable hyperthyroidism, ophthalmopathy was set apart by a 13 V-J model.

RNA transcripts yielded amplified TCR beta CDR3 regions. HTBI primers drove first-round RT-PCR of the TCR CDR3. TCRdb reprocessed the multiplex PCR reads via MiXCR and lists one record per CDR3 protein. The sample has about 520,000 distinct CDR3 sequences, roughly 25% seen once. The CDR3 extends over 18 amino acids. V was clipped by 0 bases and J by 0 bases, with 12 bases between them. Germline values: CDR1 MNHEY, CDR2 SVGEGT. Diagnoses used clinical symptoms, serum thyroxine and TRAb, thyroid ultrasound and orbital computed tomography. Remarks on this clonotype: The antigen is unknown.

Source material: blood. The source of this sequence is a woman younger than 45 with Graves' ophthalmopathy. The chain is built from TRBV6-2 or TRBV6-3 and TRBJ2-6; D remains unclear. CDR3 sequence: CASSYSTVGSSGANVLTF. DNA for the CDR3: TGTGCCAGCAGTTACTCGACGGTAGGAAGCTCTGGGGCCAACGTCCTGACTTTC.